This T cell receptor beta chain appears in the sequencing data of a study of T-cell reconstitution after alpha-beta-depleted transplantation in children (dated by TCRdb to between 2015 and 2016). About the investigation overall: T-cell immune reconstitution after TCRalphabeta/CD19-depleted allogeneic hematopoietic cell transplantation in children was quantitatively tracked in the study by means of TCR repertoire profiling.

From a lookup of the germline V gene, CDR1 and CDR2 are MRHNA and SNTAGT. Clipping removes 4 bases from V and 5 bases from J, with 13 as the unmatched junction base count. Including the terminal cysteine and phenylalanine, the CDR3 comprises 17 residues. The only DNA kept is the CDR3, 51 bases in frame from the first base. The receptor library was made with PCR. TCRdb lists the instrument as Illumina HiSeq 2500. TCR library preparation used molecular barcoding, with unique molecular identifiers applied to normalize quantification of the TCRbeta repertoire. Using fastp at Q25 and MiXCR, TCRdb reprocessed the public reads and kept productive beta chains. CDR3 protein sequences are deduplicated, and each keeps its most common genes and DNA. In this sample the table shows roughly 500,000 distinct CDR3 sequences, under 15% of which occur a single time. The ten largest account for around 6.1% of the sample.

At least ten counts were recorded for this clonotype. Its target antigen remains unknown. Within one base of it there is no much larger clone, and no base qualities were kept. This clonotype was sampled from a human donor who donated a stem cell graft to a child with combined immunodeficiency. The receptor chain draws on TRBV6-4 and TRBJ2-4, with TRBD1 identical over 8 junction bases. Sequenced here: PBMCs from the stem cell graft donor, sampled from the stem cell graft. Here the CDR3 is given as CASSARTGRRLENIQYF. Here is the DNA: TGTGCCAGCAGTGCGAGGACAGGGAGAAGACTCGAAAACATTCAGTACTTC.